The 26 T cell receptor beta chains listed next were all sequenced from one sample in a study of cytomegalovirus exposure and HLA in healthy donors. The PCR was carried out with 60 Vbeta primers and 13 Jbeta primers. Sequencing used immunoSEQ multiplex PCR; TCRdb keeps in-frame clones, though not all of them. The table shows 100,000 to 150,000 clones, with 65% to 90% occurring only once. The sample comprised PBMCs. The receptors derive from a man aged 50 or older in good health and CMV-seronegative.

V is TRBV7-9 and J is TRBJ1-2, with 10 bases aligning to TRBD1. The CDR3 spans 14 residues. Germline V gene sequence: CDR1 SEHNR, CDR2 FQNEAQ (reference sequence). V gave up 3 bases and J gave up 7 bases; unmatched junction bases: 5. The CDR3 coding sequence is TGTGCCAGCAGCTTCGGGACAGGGGCGTTTGGCTACACCTTC. Translated: CASSFGTGAFGYTF.

This chain connects TRBV1 to TRBJ1-2; the table's D call, TRBD1, was not checked against the DNA. TRBV1 is labeled a pseudogene. The CDR3 sequence is 10 residues long. The CDR3 sequence is CTSSQAQYTF. The CDR3 DNA reads TGCACCAGCAGCCAAGCCCAGTACACCTTC.

The V gene is TRBV4-1, the J gene TRBJ2-3, with 7 bases aligning to TRBD2. The CDR3 consists of 15 residues. The V gene end was trimmed by 0 bases and the J gene end by 8 bases; junction bases not matched to a gene: 8. From germline, CDR1 is MGHRA and CDR2 YSYEKL. The CDR3 reads CASSQERLASGTQYF. The CDR3 nucleotides read TGCGCCAGCAGCCAAGAGCGACTAGCATCCGGTACGCAGTATTTT.

A few counts support this clone. V usage is TRBV7-6 and J usage is TRBJ2-7, with 9 bases aligning to TRBD1. The CDR3 has 15 amino acids. The V segment lost 5 bases and the J segment 2 bases; nucleotides outside the gene matches: 7. Germline V gene sequence: CDR1 SGHVS, CDR2 FNYEAQ. The DNA of the CDR3 is TGTGCCAGCAGCGCAGACAGGGGGGGGCCCTACGAGCAGTACTTC. Translation gives CASSADRGGPYEQYF. Full variable domain (outside the CDR3, taken from reference TRBV7-6 and TRBJ2-7): GAGVSQSPRYKVTKRGQDVALRCDPISGHVSLYWYRQALGQGPEFLTYFNYEAQQDKSGLPNDRFSAERPEGSISTLTIQRTEQRDSAMYRCASSADRGGPYEQYFGPGTRLTVT.

J is TRBJ2-7 and V is TRBV5-1; D might be TRBD1 (6 bases). V was clipped by 2 bases and J by 4 bases, with 13 bases between them. Per the germline V gene, CDR1 is SGHRS and CDR2 is YFSETQ. The CDR3 is 14 amino acids. CDR3 bases: TGCGCCAGCAGCTTTTCCGGGGACATTTACGAGCAGTACTTC. This translates into CASSFSGDIYEQYF. The whole variable domain, remainder taken from reference TRBV5-1 and TRBJ2-7, is KAGVTQTPRYLIKTRGQQVTLSCSPISGHRSVSWYQQTPGQGLQFLFEYFSETQRNKGNFPGRFSGRQFSNSRSEMNVSTLELGDSALYLCASSFSGDIYEQYFGPGTRLTVT.

The J gene is TRBJ1-4, the V gene TRBV28; unclear D gene. Trimming cost V 2 bases and J 8 bases, with 3 bases left between them. CDR3 size: 11 residues. The germline V gene encodes CDR1 MDHEN and CDR2 SYDVKM. The CDR3 bases are TGTGCCAGCAGTTTACTCGAAAAACTGTTTTTT. Its protein is CASSLLEKLFF.

The chain recombines TRBV5-8 with TRBJ2-2; D gene uncertain. The V end was cut by 2 bases, the J end by 8 bases, with 7 bases between. The CDR3 extends over 12 amino acids. CDR1 and CDR2 (germline): SGHTS, YDEGEE. The CDR3 DNA sequence: TGTGCCAGCAGCTTCTCGTCTGGGGAGCTGTTTTTT. It encodes CASSFSSGELFF.

The chain links TRBV10-2 to TRBJ2-7, with TRBD2 matching over 8 bases. The CDR3 runs 14 residues. Germline-derived CDR1 and CDR2 are WSHSY and SAAADI. V lost 3 bases to trimming and J lost 3 bases; unmatched junction nucleotides: 4. In DNA, the CDR3 is TGCGCCAGCAGTGATCCAAGCGGGGGCTACGAGCAGTACTTC. Translated: CASSDPSGGYEQYF.

This clone has a single count. V and J are TRBV6-5 and TRBJ2-5, with D possibly TRBD1 on 6 matching bases. Gene TRBJ2-7 matches the end of the DNA better, so the J call may be wrong. CDR3 length: 15 residues. Germline V gene lookup returns CDR1 MNHEY and CDR2 SVGAGI. The CDR3 sequence: CASRSGTNLRGEQYF. CDR3 DNA sequence: TGTGCCAGCAGGTCCGGGACAAACTTAAGAGGCGAGCAGTACTTC.

The chain combines TRBV5-5 with TRBJ1-2; 7 positions agree with TRBD1. The CDR3 consists of 14 residues. Germline loops: CDR1 SGHKS, CDR2 YYEKEE (reference sequence). With 4 bases clipped from V and 6 bases from J, the junction kept 9 bases outside the gene matches. The CDR3 region is CASSPRTGLDGYTF. The CDR3 coding sequence is TGTGCCAGCAGCCCTCGGACAGGTCTCGATGGCTACACCTTC.

The CDR3 spells CASSPEGGTGEQYF. The CDR3 DNA sequence: TGTGCCAGCAGCCCCGAGGGAGGGACGGGGGAGCAGTACTTC. The chain recombines TRBV11-3 with TRBJ2-7; TRBD2 aligns across 7 bases. Germline CDR1 SGHNT, CDR2 YENEEA. The CDR3 length is 14 residues. V gave up 5 bases and J gave up 7 bases; unmatched junction bases: 11.

This rearrangement joins TRBV10-1 to TRBJ2-1; the match to TRBD2 covers 9 bases. The CDR3 runs 16 residues. Germline-derived CDR1 and CDR2 are WNHNN and SYGVQD (reference sequence). With 0 bases clipped from V and 10 bases from J, the junction kept 10 bases outside the gene matches. This chain's CDR3 is CASSESRSGGTGEQFF. For the CDR3, the DNA is TGCGCCAGCAGTGAGTCGAGGAGCGGGGGGACGGGGGAGCAGTTCTTC.

V usage is TRBV2 and J usage is TRBJ1-5; D ambiguous. The germline V gene encodes CDR1 SNHLY and CDR2 FYNNEI. This CDR3 is 13 amino acids long. Deletions cut 5 bases from V and 0 bases from J, with 5 bases between. The DNA of the CDR3 is TGTGCCAGCAGTCAGTATAGCAATCAGCCCCAGCATTTT. It is translated as CASSQYSNQPQHF.

This sequence joins TRBV4-3 and TRBJ1-1; the match to TRBD1 covers 8 bases. The CDR3 is 14 residues long. J gave up 7 bases and V 0 bases, and 4 bases lay outside the gene matches. CDR1 is LGHNA and CDR2 is YSLEER in the germline V gene. The CDR3 DNA is TGCGCCAGCAGCCAAGAGGGAACAGGGGGTGAAGCTTTCTTT. Its protein is CASSQEGTGGEAFF.

The J gene is TRBJ1-2, the V gene TRBV10-3; a weak D match, TRBD1 (5 bases). Trimming removed 0 bases from V and 4 bases from J, with 9 bases in between. This CDR3 has 14 amino acids. Looked up from germline, CDR1 is ENHRY and CDR2 is SYGVKD. CDR3 DNA: TGTGCCATCAGTGAGTCGCGGGACGGCTATGGCTACACCTTC. It specifies CAISESRDGYGYTF.

The gene calls are TRBV6-5 and TRBJ2-1; 12 bases fit TRBD2. The CDR3 totals 15 residues. Trimming cost V 5 bases and J 5 bases; bases outside gene matches: 4. Per germline, CDR1 MNHEY and CDR2 SVGAGI. This CDR3 reads CASSPLAGGNNEQFF. Written as DNA, the CDR3 is TGTGCCAGCAGTCCTCTAGCGGGGGGGAACAATGAGCAGTTCTTC.

The rearrangement uses TRBV6-5 and TRBJ1-1; D gene unclear. V was cut by 0 bases and J by 4 bases, with 15 bases left in between. The germline CDR1 and CDR2 sequences are MNHEY and SVGAGI. The CDR3 has 16 amino acids. CDR3 in DNA: TGTGCCAGCAGTTACTCGAGGGCTGTCGGCGGCACTGAAGCTTTCTTT. This gives the protein CASSYSRAVGGTEAFF.

This rearrangement joins TRBV10-3 to TRBJ1-4; 10 positions match TRBD1. CDR3 length: 16 residues. CDR1 is ENHRY, CDR2 SYGVKD, per germline. V lost 2 bases and J lost 8; bases outside the gene matches: 8. Here the CDR3 DNA reads TGTGCCATCAGTGAGCCCGGGACAGGGGTTCGGGAAAAACTGTTTTTT. Its protein is CAISEPGTGVREKLFF.

The CDR3 DNA reads TGTGCCAGCAGTTACTCACAGGGGACTAATGAAAAACTGTTTTTT. Residues: CASSYSQGTNEKLFF. This rearrangement joins TRBV6-5 to TRBJ1-4, with TRBD1 identical over 7 bases. The junction had 0 bases not matched to a gene; V was cut back by 0 bases and J by 2 bases. The CDR3 has 15 residues. Germline CDR1 reads MNHEY; CDR2 reads SVGAGI.

The CDR3 protein is CASSVRIGSSGNTIYF. The DNA for the CDR3 is TGTGCCAGCAGCGTCCGAATCGGGAGCTCTGGAAACACCATATATTTT. The chain combines TRBV9 with TRBJ1-3; unclear D gene. Trimming shortened V by 2 bases and J by 0 bases, and 12 bases separated the two germline ends. The CDR3 extends over 16 amino acids. CDR1 and CDR2 (germline): SGDLS, YYNGEE.

The chain links TRBV14 to TRBJ1-1; D possibly corresponds to TRBD1 (5 bases). The CDR3 runs to 14 residues. The V gene lost 1 base and the J gene lost 9 bases, with 15 bases spanning the gap. Germline lookup yields CDR1 SGHDN and CDR2 FVKESK. As DNA, the CDR3 is TGTGCCAGCAGCCAAGTCCCCCAGGGCCAAAAAGCTTTCTTT. It translates to CASSQVPQGQKAFF.

The rearrangement links TRBV10-3 to TRBJ2-1, with 12 bases aligning to TRBD2. Germline assignment: CDR1 ENHRY and CDR2 SYGVKD. J was trimmed by 5 bases and V by 4 bases; bases with no gene match: 6. This CDR3 contains 16 residues. The chain's CDR3 is CAISAGLAGTHNEQFF. In nucleotides, the CDR3 is TGTGCCATCAGTGCAGGACTAGCGGGGACCCACAATGAGCAGTTCTTC.

The chain couples TRBV7-2 to TRBJ1-2; no firm D call. CDR3 length: 13 residues. In germline, CDR1 is SGHTA, CDR2 FQGNSA. Deletions cut 1 base from V and 2 bases from J, with 5 bases between. Here the CDR3 reads CASSLDGNYGYTF. The CDR3 DNA follows: TGTGCCAGCAGCTTAGACGGGAACTATGGCTACACCTTC. The full variable domain, completed using reference TRBV7-2 and TRBJ1-2, is GAGVSQSPSNKVTEKGKDVELRCDPISGHTALYWYRQSLGQGLEFLIYFQGNSAPDKSGLPSDRFSAERTGGSVSTLTIQRTQQEDSAVYLCASSLDGNYGYTFGSGTRLTVV.

The gene calls are TRBV2 and TRBJ1-1; the D is unclear. The CDR3 runs to 14 residues. V lost 2 bases and J lost 1, with 8 bases in between. CDR1 is SNHLY and CDR2 is FYNNEI in the germline V gene. CDR3 in DNA: TGTGCCAGCAGTGAAAACGGGAGGAACACTGAAGCTTTCTTT. Its translation is CASSENGRNTEAFF.

A word on this clone: Other DNA sequences within the sample encode an identical CDR3. This chain joins TRBV5-1 and TRBJ2-5; possible D gene TRBD2, 6 bases. The CDR3 totals 14 residues. CDR1 is SGHRS and CDR2 is YFSETQ in the germline V gene. Trimming shortened V by 4 bases and J by 0 bases, and 10 bases separated the two germline ends. CDR3 DNA sequence: TGCGCCAGCAGCCCGGGGGTGTACCAAGAGACCCAGTACTTC. Its translation: CASSPGVYQETQYF.

The chain carries TRBV7-3 and TRBJ2-7; 7 bases are a match to TRBD1. The CDR3 is made up of 15 amino acids. V trimming: 3 bases; J trimming: 1 base; junction bases outside the gene matches: 6. Per germline, CDR1 SGHTA and CDR2 FQGTGA. The CDR3, as DNA: TGTGCCAGCAGCTTGAGGGGGCGCAGGTCCTACGAGCAGTACTTC. This codes for CASSLRGRRSYEQYF.